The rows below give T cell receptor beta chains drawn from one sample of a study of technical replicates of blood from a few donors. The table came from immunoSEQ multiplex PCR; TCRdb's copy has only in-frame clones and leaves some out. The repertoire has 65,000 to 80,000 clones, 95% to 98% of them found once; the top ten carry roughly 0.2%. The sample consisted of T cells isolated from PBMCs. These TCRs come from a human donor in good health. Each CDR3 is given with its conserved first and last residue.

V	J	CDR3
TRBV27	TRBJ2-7	CASSLESLHSSYEQYF
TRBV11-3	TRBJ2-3	CASSQSAGVDTQYF
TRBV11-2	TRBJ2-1	CASIPRLAGGPAYNEQFF
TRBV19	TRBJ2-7	CASRPGKASGEQYF
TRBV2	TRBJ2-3	CAARRGQGKVDTQYF
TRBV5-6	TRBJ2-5	CASSSVRFIFVETQYF
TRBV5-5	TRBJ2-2	CASSLEKRRTNTGELFF
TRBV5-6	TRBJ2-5	CASSLLAGPETQYF
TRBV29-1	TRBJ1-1	CSVEGGGKNTEAFF
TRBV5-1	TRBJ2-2	CASSLPMGVRSGELFF
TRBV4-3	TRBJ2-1	CASSQGTGGLYNEQFF
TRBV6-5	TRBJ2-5	CASLQGLGETQYF
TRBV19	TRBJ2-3	CASSPLSDTQYF
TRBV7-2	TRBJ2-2	CASSLGQGDTGELFF
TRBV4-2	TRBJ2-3	CASSRTTFPSTDTQYF
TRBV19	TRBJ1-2	CASAEDLNYGYTF